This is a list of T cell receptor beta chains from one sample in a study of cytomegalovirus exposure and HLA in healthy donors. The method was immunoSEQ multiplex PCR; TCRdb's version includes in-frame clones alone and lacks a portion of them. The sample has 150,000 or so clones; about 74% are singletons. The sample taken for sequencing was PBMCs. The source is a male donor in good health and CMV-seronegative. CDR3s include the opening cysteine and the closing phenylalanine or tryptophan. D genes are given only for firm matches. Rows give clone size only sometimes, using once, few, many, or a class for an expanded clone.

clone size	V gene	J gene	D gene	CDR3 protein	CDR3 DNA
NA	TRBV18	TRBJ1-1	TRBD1	CASSPGTGGGTEAFF	TGTGCCAGCTCACCAGGGACAGGGGGGGGGACTGAAGCTTTCTTT
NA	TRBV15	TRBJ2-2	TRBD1	CATSNMVRGLNTGELFF	TGTGCCACCAGCAATATGGTCAGGGGGCTTAACACCGGGGAGCTGTTTTTT
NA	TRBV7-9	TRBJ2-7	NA	CASSLEQYEQYF	TGTGCCAGCAGCTTAGAACAGTACGAGCAGTACTTC
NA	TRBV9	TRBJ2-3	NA	CASSRATRDTQYF	TGTGCCAGCAGCCGAGCGACCCGAGATACGCAGTATTTT
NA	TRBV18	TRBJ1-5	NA	CASSPNSNQPQHF	TGTGCCAGCTCACCAAACAGTAATCAGCCCCAGCATTTT
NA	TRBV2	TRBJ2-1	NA	CASIRGGANNEQFF	TGTGCCAGCATAAGGGGGGGGGCAAACAATGAGCAGTTCTTC
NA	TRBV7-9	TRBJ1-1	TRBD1	CSSSQAGTGEMNTEAFF	TGTTCCAGCAGCCAAGCCGGGACAGGGGAGATGAACACTGAAGCTTTCTTT
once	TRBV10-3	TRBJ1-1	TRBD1	CAISEGTGKWNTEAFF	TGTGCCATCAGTGAGGGGACAGGGAAATGGAACACTGAAGCTTTCTTT
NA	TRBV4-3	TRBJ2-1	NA	CASSQGARDEQFF	TGCGCCAGCAGCCAAGGGGCGAGGGATGAGCAGTTCTTC
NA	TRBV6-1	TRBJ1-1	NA	CASSEATGRSEAFF	TGTGCCAGCAGTGAAGCAACAGGGAGATCTGAAGCTTTCTTT
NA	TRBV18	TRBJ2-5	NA	CASSPPLTGIQETQYF	TGTGCCAGCTCACCACCGCTTACAGGTATCCAAGAGACCCAGTACTTC
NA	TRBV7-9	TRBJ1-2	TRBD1	CTSSLATGQGNGYTF	TGTACCAGCAGCTTAGCGACGGGACAGGGTAATGGCTACACCTTC
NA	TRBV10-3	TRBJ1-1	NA	CAIRGGRERTEAFF	TGTGCCATCAGAGGCGGACGGGAGAGAACTGAAGCTTTCTTT
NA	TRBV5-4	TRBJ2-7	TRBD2	CASSLSLAGVHEQYF	TGTGCCAGCAGCTTGAGCCTAGCGGGAGTCCACGAGCAGTACTTC
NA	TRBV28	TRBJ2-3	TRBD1	CASSRQGAGDTQYF	TGTGCCAGCAGTCGACAGGGGGCAGGGGATACGCAGTATTTT
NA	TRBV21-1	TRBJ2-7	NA	CASSKKGDYEQYF	TGTGCCAGCAGCAAAAAGGGGGACTACGAGCAGTACTTC
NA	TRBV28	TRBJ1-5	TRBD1	CASLEGDRGIYQPQHF	TGTGCCAGCTTGGAAGGGGACAGGGGGATTTATCAGCCCCAGCATTTT
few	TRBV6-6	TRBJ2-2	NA	CASSREGQMNTGELFF	TGTGCCAGCAGCCGCGAAGGACAGATGAACACCGGGGAGCTGTTTTTT
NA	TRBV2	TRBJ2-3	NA	CASKGGGEWNAQYF	TGTGCCAGCAAAGGGGGAGGGGAATGGAATGCGCAGTATTTT
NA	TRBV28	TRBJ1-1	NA	CASSFTGTNTEAFF	TGTGCCAGCAGTTTCACAGGAACAAACACTGAAGCTTTCTTT
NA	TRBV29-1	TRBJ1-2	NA	CSVEESHRTYGYTF	TGCAGCGTTGAAGAGTCCCACAGGACCTATGGCTACACCTTC
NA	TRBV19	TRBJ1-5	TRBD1	CASGDRANQPQHF	TGTGCCAGTGGGGACAGGGCGAATCAGCCCCAGCATTTT
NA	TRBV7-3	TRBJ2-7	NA	CASSLWSGYEQYF	TGTGCCAGCAGCTTATGGAGCGGCTACGAGCAGTACTTC
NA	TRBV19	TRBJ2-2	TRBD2	CASSSDSGISGIWELFF	TGTGCCAGTAGTAGTGACTCGGGGATTAGCGGGATTTGGGAGCTGTTTTTT
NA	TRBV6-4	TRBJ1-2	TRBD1	CASSPGTGAYGYTF	TGTGCCAGCAGTCCCGGGACAGGAGCCTATGGCTACACCTTC
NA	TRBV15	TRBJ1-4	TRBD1	CATSSATGGFSEKLFF	TGTGCCACCAGCAGTGCAACAGGGGGCTTTAGTGAAAAACTGTTTTTT
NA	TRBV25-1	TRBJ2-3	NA	CASSDRDSEGNTQYF	TGTGCCAGCAGTGACAGGGACTCCGAGGGGAATACGCAGTATTTT
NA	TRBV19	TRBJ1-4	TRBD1	CASSSQGGNEKLFF	TGTGCCAGTAGTTCCCAGGGGGGTAATGAAAAACTGTTTTTT
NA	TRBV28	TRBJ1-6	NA	CASRPTGYNSPLHF	TGTGCCAGCAGACCTACAGGTTATAATTCACCCCTCCACTTT
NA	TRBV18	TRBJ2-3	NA	CASSPQANIQDTQYF	TGTGCCAGCTCACCCCAAGCGAACATACAAGATACGCAGTATTTT
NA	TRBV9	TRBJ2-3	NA	CASSATGTTSTDTQYF	TGTGCCAGCAGTGCGACCGGGACAACGAGCACAGATACGCAGTATTTT
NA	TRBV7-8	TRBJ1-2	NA	CASRSLGGGGYTF	TGTGCCAGCAGGTCTCTCGGGGGAGGTGGCTACACCTTC
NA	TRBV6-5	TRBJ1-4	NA	CASSYLGLGGEKLFF	TGTGCCAGCAGTTACCTGGGACTGGGAGGTGAAAAACTGTTTTTT
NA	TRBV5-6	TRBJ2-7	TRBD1	CASSLRTGPSYEQYF	TGTGCCAGCAGCTTGCGGACAGGGCCCTCCTACGAGCAGTACTTC
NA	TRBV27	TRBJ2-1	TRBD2	CASSLTPDQREGLGPYNEQFF	TGTGCCAGCAGTTTAACGCCAGACCAGCGGGAGGGCTTGGGACCTTACAATGAGCAGTTCTTC